The T cell receptor beta chain described here comes from a study of blood T cell repertoires in COVID-19. Overall study context: Acute-phase and convalescent COVID-19 samples originated in the United States, Italy and Spain.

Original processing notes: How many nucleated cells were present was estimated from reference gene primer amplification. Repertoires were generated with immunoSEQ multiplex PCR, while TCRdb's copy carries only in-frame clones and drops some. V and J calls plus clone size are reproduced from that table; the DNA served to infer D and trimming. The profile shows about 140,000 clones, under 85% of them singletons. The study recruited people aged roughly 18 to 100 years across about two dozen US areas. Assignments of participants to cohorts depended upon their own reported clinical history. V was shortened by 5 bases and J by 4 bases, with 9 bases between the two germline ends. The CDR3 covers 13 residues. CDR1 and CDR2 (germline): LGHDT, YNNKEL (reference sequence).

The chain employs TRBV3-1 (or the pseudogene TRBV3-2) and TRBJ1-5, with unresolved D. The source of this sequence is a woman aged 18-29 years who had been exposed to COVID-19. What was sequenced was PBMCs or T cells enriched from blood (not recorded which). CDR3 coding DNA: TGTGCCAGCAGCACTACACCAAATCAGCCCCAGCATTTT. Protein: CASSTTPNQPQHF.